This T cell receptor beta chain was identified in a study of CD8 T cells in ankylosing spondylitis. Study conclusions and caveats: What seemed typical of ankylosing spondylitis blood was a TCR beta motif built from about 8 highly homologous variants. Some of the motif variants had earlier been found in reactive arthritis patients' fluid and blood.

Only one count was recorded for this clonotype. The antigen is undetermined. Trimming pared 6 bases from V and 13 bases from J, leaving 16 bases between. Germline CDR1 and CDR2: MNHEY and SVGEGT. CDR3 length: 12 residues. With molecular barcodes, quantitative 5'-RACE was used to make the TCR beta libraries. Via MiXCR, TCRdb re-called the 5' RACE reads, giving one row per CDR3 protein. The table has fewer than 500,000 distinct CDR3 sequences, 20% to 25% seen once. The chain carries TRBV6-2 or TRBV6-3 and TRBJ2-1; TRBD1 might be the D (6 bases). Sequenced sample: blood, either unsorted or a sorted T cell fraction (not recorded which). The sequence was collected from a male donor with ankylosing spondylitis. The CDR3 nucleotides are TGTGCCAGCAGCCCCGGGACACTCCTCCAGTTCTTC. Translating it yields CASSPGTLLQFF.